Below, one T cell receptor beta chain is given with its context. Its specificity is unknown. Germline V lookup: CDR1 LNHDA, CDR2 SQIVND (reference sequence). J gave up 2 bases and V 4 bases, and 6 bases lay outside the gene matches. The CDR3 runs to 15 residues. These data originate in a study of PD-L1 blockade in urothelial cancer. Study in general: Every 3 weeks, patients received intravenous atezolizumab 1,200 mg, beginning 2014. Previous chemotherapy exposure amounted to 0 to 3 regimens for patients.

Time point denoted: pretreatment peripheral blood. Notes on the study in general: Lower than median blood TCR clonality before treatment predicted better survival.

Repertoires were generated with immunoSEQ multiplex PCR, while TCRdb's copy carries only in-frame clones and drops some. The repertoire holds tens of thousands of clones, with roughly 89% as singletons. This specimen consisted of PBMCs, obtained around atezolizumab (anti-PD-L1) treatment. This chain joins TRBV19 and TRBJ2-5; 8 bases are a match to TRBD2. The receptor was derived from a man between 60 and 70 years old with urothelial cancer. Here the CDR3 reads CASSRTGLGQETQYF. Written as DNA, the CDR3 is TGTGCCAGTAGTAGAACGGGACTAGGTCAAGAGACCCAGTACTTC.